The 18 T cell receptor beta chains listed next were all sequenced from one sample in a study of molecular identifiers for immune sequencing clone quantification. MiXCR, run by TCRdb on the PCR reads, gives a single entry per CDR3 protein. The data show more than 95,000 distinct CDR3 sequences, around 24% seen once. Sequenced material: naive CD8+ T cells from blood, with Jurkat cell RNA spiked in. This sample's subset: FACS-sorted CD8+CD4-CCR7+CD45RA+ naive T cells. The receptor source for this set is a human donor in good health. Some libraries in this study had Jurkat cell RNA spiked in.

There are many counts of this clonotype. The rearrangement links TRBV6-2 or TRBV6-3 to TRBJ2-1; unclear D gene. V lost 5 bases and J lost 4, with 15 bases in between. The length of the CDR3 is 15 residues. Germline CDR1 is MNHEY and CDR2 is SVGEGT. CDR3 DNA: TGTGCCAGCAGTAAACATACGGACCAGTACAATGAGCAGTTCTTC. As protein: CASSKHTDQYNEQFF.

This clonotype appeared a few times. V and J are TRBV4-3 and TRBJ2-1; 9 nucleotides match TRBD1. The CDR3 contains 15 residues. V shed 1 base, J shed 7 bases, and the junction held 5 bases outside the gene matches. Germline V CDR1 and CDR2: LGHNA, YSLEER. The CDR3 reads CASSQGTGDGNEQFF. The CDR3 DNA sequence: TGCGCCAGCAGCCAAGGGACAGGGGACGGAAATGAGCAGTTCTTC.

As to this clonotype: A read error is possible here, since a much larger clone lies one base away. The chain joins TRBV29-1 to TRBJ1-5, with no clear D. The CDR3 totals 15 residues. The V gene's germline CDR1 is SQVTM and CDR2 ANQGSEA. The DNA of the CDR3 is TGCAGCGTGGCAGAGACGGGTTATAGCAATCAGCCCCAGCGTTTT. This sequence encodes CSVAETGYSNQPQRF.

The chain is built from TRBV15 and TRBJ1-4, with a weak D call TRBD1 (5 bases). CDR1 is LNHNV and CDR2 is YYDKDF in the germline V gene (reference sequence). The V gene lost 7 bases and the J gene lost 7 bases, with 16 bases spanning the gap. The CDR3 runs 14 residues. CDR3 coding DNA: TGTGCCACCAACTCAGGGTTCTCTAGTGAAAAACTGTTTTTT. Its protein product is CATNSGFSSEKLFF.

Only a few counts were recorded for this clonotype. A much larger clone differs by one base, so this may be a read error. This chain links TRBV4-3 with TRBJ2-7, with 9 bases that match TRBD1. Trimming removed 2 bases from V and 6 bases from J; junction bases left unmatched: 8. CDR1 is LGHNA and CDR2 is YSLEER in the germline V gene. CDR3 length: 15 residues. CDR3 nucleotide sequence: TGCGCCAGCAGCCAATCCCGGGACAGGGTTTCCGAGCAGTACTTC. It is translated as CASSQSRDRVSEQYF.

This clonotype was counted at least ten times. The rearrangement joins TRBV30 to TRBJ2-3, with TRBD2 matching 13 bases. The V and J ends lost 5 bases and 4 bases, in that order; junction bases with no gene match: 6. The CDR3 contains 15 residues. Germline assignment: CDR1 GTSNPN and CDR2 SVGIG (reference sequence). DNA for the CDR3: TGTGCCTGGGATGGACTAGCGGGAGCTTCAGATACGCAGTATTTT. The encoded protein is CAWDGLAGASDTQYF.

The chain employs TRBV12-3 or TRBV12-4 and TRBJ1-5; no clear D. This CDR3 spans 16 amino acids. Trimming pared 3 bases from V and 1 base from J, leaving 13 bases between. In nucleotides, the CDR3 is TGTGCCAGCAGTTTGCACGGACTTAAGAGCAATCAGCCCCAGCATTTT. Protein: CASSLHGLKSNQPQHF.

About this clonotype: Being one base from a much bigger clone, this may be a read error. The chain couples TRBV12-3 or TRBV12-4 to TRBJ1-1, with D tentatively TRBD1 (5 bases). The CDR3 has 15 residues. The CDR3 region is CVSSFARDYNTEAFF. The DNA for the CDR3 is TGTGTCAGCAGTTTCGCCCGGGACTATAACACTGAAGCTTTCTTT.

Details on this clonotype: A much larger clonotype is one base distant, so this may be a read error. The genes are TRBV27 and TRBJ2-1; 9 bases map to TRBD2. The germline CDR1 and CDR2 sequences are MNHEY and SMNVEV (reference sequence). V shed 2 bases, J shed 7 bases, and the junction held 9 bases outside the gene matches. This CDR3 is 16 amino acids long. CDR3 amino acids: CASSLVAGGLFNEQFF. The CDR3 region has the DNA TGTGCCAGCAGTTTAGTCGCGGGGGGGCTGTTTAATGAGCAGTTCTTC.

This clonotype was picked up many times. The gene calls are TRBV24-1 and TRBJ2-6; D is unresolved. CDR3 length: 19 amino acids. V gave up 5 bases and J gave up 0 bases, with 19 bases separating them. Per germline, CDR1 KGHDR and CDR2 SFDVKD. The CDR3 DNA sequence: TGTGCCACCAGTGGCGTGGTTGAGGACGCCTTCTCTGGGGCCAACGTCCTGACTTTC. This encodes CATSGVVEDAFSGANVLTF.

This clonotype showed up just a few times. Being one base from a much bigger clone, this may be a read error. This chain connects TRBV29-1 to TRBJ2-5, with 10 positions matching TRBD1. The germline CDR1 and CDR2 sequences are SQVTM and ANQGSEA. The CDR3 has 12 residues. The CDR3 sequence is CSVKGQGETRYF. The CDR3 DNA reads TGCAGCGTTAAAGGACAGGGGGAGACCCGGTACTTC.

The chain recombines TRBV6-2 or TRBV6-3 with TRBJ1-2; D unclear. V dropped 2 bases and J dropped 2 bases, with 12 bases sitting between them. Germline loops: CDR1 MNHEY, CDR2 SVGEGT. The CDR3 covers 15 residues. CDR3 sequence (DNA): TGTGCCAGCAGTTACGGAACGATAATCAACTATGGCTACACCTTC. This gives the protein CASSYGTIINYGYTF.

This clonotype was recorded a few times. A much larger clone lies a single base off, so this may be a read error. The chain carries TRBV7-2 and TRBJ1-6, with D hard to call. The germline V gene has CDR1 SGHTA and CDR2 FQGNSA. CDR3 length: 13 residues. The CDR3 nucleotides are TGTGCCAGCAGCAACGCCCCCAATTCACCCCTCCCCTTT. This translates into CASSNAPNSPLPF.

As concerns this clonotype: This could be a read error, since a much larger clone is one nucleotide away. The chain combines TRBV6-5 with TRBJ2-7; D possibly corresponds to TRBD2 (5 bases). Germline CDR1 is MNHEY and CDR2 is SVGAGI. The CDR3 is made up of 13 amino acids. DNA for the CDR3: TGTACCAGCAGTTACTCTCTTGCGGGCGAGCAGTACTTC. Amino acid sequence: CTSSYSLAGEQYF.

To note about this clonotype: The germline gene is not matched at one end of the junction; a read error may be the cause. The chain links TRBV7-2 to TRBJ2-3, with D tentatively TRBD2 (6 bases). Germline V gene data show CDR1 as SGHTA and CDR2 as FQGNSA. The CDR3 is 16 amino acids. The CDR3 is CAGGSYAVAVADTQCF. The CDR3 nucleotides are TGTGCCGGCGGCTCCTATGCGGTAGCGGTCGCAGATACGCAGTGTTTT.

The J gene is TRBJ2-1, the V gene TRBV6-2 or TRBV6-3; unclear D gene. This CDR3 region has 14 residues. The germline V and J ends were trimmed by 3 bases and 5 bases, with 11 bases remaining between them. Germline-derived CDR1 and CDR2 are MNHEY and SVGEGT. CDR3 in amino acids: CASSYLLSDNEQFF. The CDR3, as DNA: TGTGCCAGCAGTTATTTACTATCTGACAATGAGCAGTTCTTC.

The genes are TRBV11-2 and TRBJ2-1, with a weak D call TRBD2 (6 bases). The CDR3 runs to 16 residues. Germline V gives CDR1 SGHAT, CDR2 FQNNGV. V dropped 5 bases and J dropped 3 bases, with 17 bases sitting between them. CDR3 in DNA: TGTGCCAGCAGCCCTAGGAGGGGCTCCGTCTACAATGAGCAGTTCTTC. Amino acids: CASSPRRGSVYNEQFF. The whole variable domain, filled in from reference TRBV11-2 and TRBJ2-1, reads EAGVAQSPRYKIIEKRQSVAFWCNPISGHATLYWYQQILGQGPKLLIQFQNNGVVDDSQLPKDRFSAERLKGVDSTLKIQPAKLEDSAVYLCASSPRRGSVYNEQFFGPGTRLTVL.

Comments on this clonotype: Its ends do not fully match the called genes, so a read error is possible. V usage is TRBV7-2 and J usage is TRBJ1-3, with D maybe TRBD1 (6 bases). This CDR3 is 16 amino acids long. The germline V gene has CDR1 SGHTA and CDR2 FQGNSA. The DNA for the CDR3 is TGTGTCAGCAGCTTTGCGCGCAGGGGAGGGGGAAACACCATATATTTT. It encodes CVSSFARRGGGNTIYF.